This entry is about one T cell receptor (beta chain). Produced via immunoSEQ multiplex PCR; TCRdb's table is partial and in-frame only. The data contain about 170,000 clones, roughly 91% of them singletons. Trimming cost V 5 bases and J 6 bases; bases outside gene matches: 7. The germline CDR1 and CDR2 sequences are SGHTA and FQGNSA. The CDR3 covers 13 residues. These data belong to a study of blood T cell repertoires in COVID-19. The wider study: Collection of acute and convalescent COVID-19 samples took place in the United States, Italy and Spain.

The specimen was peripheral blood. The TCR originated in a man aged 50 to 60 who had recovered from COVID-19. The chain has TRBV7-2 and TRBJ2-7; 7 bases agree with TRBD1. The CDR3 sequence: CASSTRQGGEQYF. Written as DNA, the CDR3 is TGTGCCAGCAGCACCCGACAGGGCGGCGAGCAGTACTTC.